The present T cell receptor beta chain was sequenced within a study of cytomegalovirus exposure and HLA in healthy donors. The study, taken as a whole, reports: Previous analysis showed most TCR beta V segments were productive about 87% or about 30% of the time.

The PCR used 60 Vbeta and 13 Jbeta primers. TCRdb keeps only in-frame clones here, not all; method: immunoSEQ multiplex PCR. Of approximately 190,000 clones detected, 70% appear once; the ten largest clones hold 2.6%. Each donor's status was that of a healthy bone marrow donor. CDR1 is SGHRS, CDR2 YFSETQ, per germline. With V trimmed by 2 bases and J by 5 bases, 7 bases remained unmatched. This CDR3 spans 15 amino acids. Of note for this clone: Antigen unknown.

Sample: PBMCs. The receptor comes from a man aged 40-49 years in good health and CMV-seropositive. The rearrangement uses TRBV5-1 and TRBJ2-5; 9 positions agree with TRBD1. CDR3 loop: CASSLKQGAGETQYF. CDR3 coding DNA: TGCGCCAGCAGCTTAAAACAGGGGGCAGGGGAGACCCAGTACTTC.